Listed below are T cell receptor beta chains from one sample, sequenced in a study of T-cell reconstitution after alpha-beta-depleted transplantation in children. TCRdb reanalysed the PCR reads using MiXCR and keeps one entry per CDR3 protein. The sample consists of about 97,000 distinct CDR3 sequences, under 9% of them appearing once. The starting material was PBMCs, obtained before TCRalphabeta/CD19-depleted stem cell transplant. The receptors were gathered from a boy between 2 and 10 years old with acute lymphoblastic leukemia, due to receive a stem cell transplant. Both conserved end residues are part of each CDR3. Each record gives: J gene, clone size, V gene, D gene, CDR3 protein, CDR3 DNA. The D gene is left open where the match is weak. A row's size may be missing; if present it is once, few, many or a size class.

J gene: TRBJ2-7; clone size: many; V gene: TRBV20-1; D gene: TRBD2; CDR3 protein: CSAEGGGLAGATYEQYF; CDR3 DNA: TGCAGTGCTGAGGGGGGAGGACTAGCGGGGGCCACCTACGAGCAGTACTTC
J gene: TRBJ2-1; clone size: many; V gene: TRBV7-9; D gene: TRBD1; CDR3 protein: CASSSEGQNNEQFF; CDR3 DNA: TGTGCCAGCAGCTCCGAGGGACAGAACAATGAGCAGTTCTTC
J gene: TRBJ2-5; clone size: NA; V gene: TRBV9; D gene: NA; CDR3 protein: CASSLTPGSQETQYF; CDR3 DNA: TGTGCCAGCAGTTTAACACCGGGGAGTCAAGAGACCCAGTACTTC
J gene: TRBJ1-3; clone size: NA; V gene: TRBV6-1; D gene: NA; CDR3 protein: CASSAGAGGRGNTIYF; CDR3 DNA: TGTGCCAGCAGCGCGGGTGCGGGGGGGCGCGGAAACACCATATATTTT
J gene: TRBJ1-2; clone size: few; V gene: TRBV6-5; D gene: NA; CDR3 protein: CASSYSSSGLYGYTF; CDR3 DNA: TGTGCCAGCAGTTACTCGAGTAGCGGGTTATATGGCTACACCTTC
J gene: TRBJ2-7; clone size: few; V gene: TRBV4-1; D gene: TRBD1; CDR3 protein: CASSHRGQGAYEQYF; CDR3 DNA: TGCGCCAGCAGCCATCGCGGACAGGGAGCCTACGAGCAGTACTTC
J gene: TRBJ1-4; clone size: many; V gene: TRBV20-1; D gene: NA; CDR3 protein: CSAGDVGRDEEKLFF; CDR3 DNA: TGCAGTGCTGGGGATGTAGGTAGGGACGAGGAAAAACTGTTTTTT
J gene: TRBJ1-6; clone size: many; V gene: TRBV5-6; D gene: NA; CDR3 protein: CASSLVVSLGNSPLHF; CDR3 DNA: TGTGCCAGCAGCTTGGTTGTCTCGTTGGGCAATTCACCCCTCCACTTT
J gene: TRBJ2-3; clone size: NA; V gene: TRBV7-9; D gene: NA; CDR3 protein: CASSLGVASPGTDTQYF; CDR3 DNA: TGTGCCAGCAGCCTGGGGGTAGCCTCCCCGGGGACAGATACGCAGTATTTT
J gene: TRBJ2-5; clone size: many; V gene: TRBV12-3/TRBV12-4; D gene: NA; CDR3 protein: CASGPNLLAQYF; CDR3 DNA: TGTGCCAGCGGCCCGAACCTGTTGGCCCAGTACTTC
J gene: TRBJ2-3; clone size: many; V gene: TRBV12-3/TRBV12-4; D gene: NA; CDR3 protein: CASTPGGLSQYF; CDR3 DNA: TGTGCCAGCACCCCTGGGGGTTTATCGCAGTATTTT
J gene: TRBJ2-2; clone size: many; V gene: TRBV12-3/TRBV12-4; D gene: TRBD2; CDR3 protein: CASSFGQSGAGELFF; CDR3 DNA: TGTGCCAGCAGCTTTGGGCAAAGCGGGGCCGGGGAGCTGTTTTTT
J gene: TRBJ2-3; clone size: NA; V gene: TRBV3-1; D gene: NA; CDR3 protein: CASSQEISNQWTDTQYF; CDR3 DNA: TGTGCCAGCAGCCAAGAAATTTCGAATCAGTGGACAGATACGCAGTATTTT
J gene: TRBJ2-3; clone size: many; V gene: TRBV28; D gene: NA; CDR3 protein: CASSSPGRGDTQYF; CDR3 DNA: TGTGCCAGCAGTTCTCCAGGCCGGGGAGATACGCAGTATTTT
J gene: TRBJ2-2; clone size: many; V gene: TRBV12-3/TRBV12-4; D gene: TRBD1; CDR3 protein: CASTPGQGVGELFF; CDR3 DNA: TGTGCCAGCACTCCGGGACAGGGGGTCGGGGAGCTGTTTTTT
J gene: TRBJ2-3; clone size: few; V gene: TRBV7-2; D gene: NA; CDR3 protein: CASSLQEVTQYF; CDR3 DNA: TGTGCCAGCAGCTTACAGGAGGTTACGCAGTATTTT
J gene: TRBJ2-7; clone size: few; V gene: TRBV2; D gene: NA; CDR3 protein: CASKEMGYEQYF; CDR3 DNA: TGTGCCAGCAAGGAGATGGGCTACGAGCAGTACTTC